A selection of T cell receptor beta chains follows, all from one sample in a study of blood T cell repertoires in COVID-19. TCRdb keeps only in-frame clones here, not all; method: immunoSEQ multiplex PCR. The table includes 200,000 to 250,000 clones, about 85% detected once. Sequencing input: PBMCs or T cells enriched from blood (not recorded which). These TCRs come from a young man who had recovered from COVID-19. CDR3s include the opening cysteine and the closing phenylalanine or tryptophan. The D gene is left open where the match is weak. Clone size is given for some rows only: seen once, a few or many times, or a class if the clone is expanded.

DNA | CDR3 | D | V | size | J
TGTGCCTGGTGCGTAGGACAGGGAAACACCATATATTTT | CAWCVGQGNTIYF | - | TRBV30 | - | TRBJ1-3
TGTGCCAGCAGCTTGGAGCGTCGATGGGGAGATACTTATGGCTACACCTTC | CASSLERRWGDTYGYTF | - | TRBV5-6 | - | TRBJ1-2
TGTGCCAGCACAAAACTAGCGGGAGTCTACGAGCAGTACTTC | CASTKLAGVYEQYF | TRBD2 | TRBV6-5 | many | TRBJ2-7
TGTGCCATCAGAGGAGCGGCGAGCTCCTACAATGAGCAGTTCTTC | CAIRGAASSYNEQFF | - | TRBV10-3 | - | TRBJ2-1
TGTGCCAGCAGCGTTGGGGGGAGCTCCTATAATTCACCCCTCCACTTT | CASSVGGSSYNSPLHF | - | TRBV11-2 | - | TRBJ1-6
TGTGCCAGCAGTGTGACAGAAGTCAAAAACATTCAGTACTTC | CASSVTEVKNIQYF | - | TRBV2 | - | TRBJ2-4
TGTGCCAGCAGTTTGCTCTCCGGGAGTTCCTACGAGCAGTACTTC | CASSLLSGSSYEQYF | - | TRBV28 | - | TRBJ2-7
TGTGCCAGCAGCCTTCATGGGGGAGGGTTAAATGAGCAGTTCTTC | CASSLHGGGLNEQFF | TRBD2 | TRBV7-3 | - | TRBJ2-1
TGTGCCACCAGCGGCCCCAACACTGAAGCTTTCTTT | CATSGPNTEAFF | - | TRBV15 | - | TRBJ1-1
TGTGCCAGCAGCCTTACACCAGATACGCAGTATTTT | CASSLTPDTQYF | - | TRBV5-4 | - | TRBJ2-3
TGTGCCAGCAGCTTGACTAGTTTAGAGACCCAGTACTTC | CASSLTSLETQYF | - | TRBV13 | - | TRBJ2-5
TGTGCCAGCAGTTACACCGGGACATCGACCTACGAGCAGTACTTC | CASSYTGTSTYEQYF | - | TRBV6-5 | - | TRBJ2-7
TGTGCCAGCAGTTTATTCACAGTATCCACCTACGAGCAGTACTTC | CASSLFTVSTYEQYF | - | TRBV28 | once | TRBJ2-7
TGTGCCAGCAGCCTGGGACAGAACACTGAAGCTTTCTTT | CASSLGQNTEAFF | - | TRBV7-3 | - | TRBJ1-1
TGTGCCAGCAGCTTCGAGGGGGTAGTAGGCTACACCTTC | CASSFEGVVGYTF | - | TRBV11-2 | - | TRBJ1-2
TGTGCCAGCAGCCAATTGCCAGGGGCCCGGACTGAAGCTTTCTTT | CASSQLPGARTEAFF | - | TRBV7-6 | - | TRBJ1-1
TGTGCCAGCAGTTACCCGTCGGACTATGGCTACACCTTC | CASSYPSDYGYTF | - | TRBV6-5 | - | TRBJ1-2